These 22 T cell receptor beta chains were all obtained from the same sample, sequenced in a study of blood T cell repertoires in COVID-19. TCRdb's table, derived via immunoSEQ multiplex PCR, lists solely in-frame clones and lacks some. The table lists roughly 100,000 clones, around four fifths of them singletons. The sample taken for sequencing was peripheral blood. Every receptor here comes from a man aged 55-75 years with active or convalescent COVID-19.

A word on this clone: At one end the junction does not follow the germline gene, possibly because of a read error. The V gene is TRBV6-1, the J gene TRBJ2-1, with 9 bases that match TRBD1. The length of the CDR3 is 15 residues. Germline V gives CDR1 MNHNS, CDR2 SASEGT. The DNA for the CDR3 is TGTGCCAGCAGTGAGGGACAGGGAAGGTACAGTGAGCAGTTCTTC. Amino acids: CASSEGQGRYSEQFF.

This clone was counted only a few times. This chain connects TRBV30 to TRBJ1-5; 11 nucleotides align to TRBD1. Germline V gene lookup returns CDR1 GTSNPN and CDR2 SVGIG (reference sequence). V trimming: 0 bases; J trimming: 4 bases; junction bases outside the gene matches: 5. This CDR3 is built from 16 residues. CDR3 in amino acids: CAWSVPGTGGNQPQHF. The CDR3 DNA reads TGTGCCTGGAGTGTACCCGGGACAGGGGGGAATCAGCCCCAGCATTTT.

This clone was counted between two and nine times. The chain carries TRBV28 and TRBJ2-2, with D possibly TRBD1 on 6 matching bases. With 2 bases removed from V and 5 bases from J, the gap between germline ends came to 21 bases. The CDR3 is made up of 18 amino acids. Germline V gene sequence: CDR1 MDHEN, CDR2 SYDVKM. The CDR3 region has the DNA TGTGCCAGCAGTTTAGCCGGGACACTCCTAAGGAAGACCGGGGAGCTGTTTTTT. This sequence encodes CASSLAGTLLRKTGELFF. The entire variable domain, with the rest obtained from reference TRBV28 and TRBJ2-2, is as follows: DVKVTQSSRYLVKRTGEKVFLECVQDMDHENMFWYRQDPGLGLRLIYFSYDVKMKEKGDIPEGYSVSREKKERFSLILESASTNQTSMYLCASSLAGTLLRKTGELFFGEGSRLTVL.

This clone occurred once. V and J are TRBV10-3 and TRBJ1-1; TRBD1 agrees at 7 bases. The length of the CDR3 is 12 residues. CDR1 and CDR2 (germline): ENHRY, SYGVKD. The V gene end was trimmed by 6 bases and the J gene end by 3 bases; junction bases not matched to a gene: 1. The CDR3: CAISQGDTEAFF. CDR3 sequence (DNA): TGTGCCATCAGCCAGGGGGACACTGAAGCTTTCTTT.

J is TRBJ2-5 and V is TRBV3-1 (or the pseudogene TRBV3-2); TRBD2 might be the D (6 bases). The V end was cut by 5 bases, the J end by 2 bases, with 18 bases between. CDR1 LGHDT and CDR2 YNNKEL come from the germline V gene (reference sequence). The CDR3 loop spans 16 amino acids. Here the CDR3 reads CASSTPFRGRQETQYF. The CDR3 coding sequence is TGTGCCAGCAGCACCCCCTTCCGGGGGAGGCAAGAGACCCAGTACTTC.

V is TRBV30 and J is TRBJ2-6; D is unresolved. V was pared by 0 bases and J by 0 bases, with 9 bases between. This CDR3 comprises 16 residues. Germline loops: CDR1 GTSNPN, CDR2 SVGIG (reference sequence). DNA for the CDR3: TGTGCCTGGAGTGTACTATTGGGCTCTGGGGCCAACGTCCTGACTTTC. Amino acid sequence: CAWSVLLGSGANVLTF.

This chain connects TRBV7-9 to TRBJ1-1; D unresolved. Trimming shortened V by 6 bases and J by 1 base, and 12 bases separated the two germline ends. From germline, CDR1 is SEHNR and CDR2 FQNEAQ (reference sequence). CDR3 length: 14 amino acids. CDR3 sequence: CASSVDYPNTEAFF. CDR3 nucleotides: TGTGCCAGCAGTGTGGACTACCCGAACACTGAAGCTTTCTTT.

Here the CDR3 reads CASGAFTGGQADTQYF. CDR3 bases: TGCGCCAGCGGCGCCTTTACAGGGGGCCAGGCAGATACGCAGTATTTT. The chain couples TRBV5-1 to TRBJ2-3, with TRBD1 matching 9 bases. The germline V gene has CDR1 SGHRS and CDR2 YFSETQ. This CDR3 contains 16 residues. The ends lost 7 bases at V and 4 bases at J; junction bases unmatched: 13.

The chain joins TRBV21-1 to TRBJ2-3; the table assigns TRBD2, which was not confirmed against the DNA. TRBV21-1 is given as a pseudogene. The length of the CDR3 is 14 residues. The CDR3 DNA is TGTGCCAGCAGCCCGCCGGCGGGGACAGATACGCAGTATTTT. Its translation is CASSPPAGTDTQYF.

The chain recombines TRBV24-1 with TRBJ1-2, with 8 positions matching TRBD1. The V segment lost 4 bases and the J segment 6 bases; nucleotides outside the gene matches: 12. CDR1 and CDR2 (germline): KGHDR, SFDVKD. The CDR3 runs to 16 residues. The DNA for the CDR3 is TGTGCCACCAGTGACACCCGGACAGGGTCGGCCGATGGCTACACCTTC. Translating gives CATSDTRTGSADGYTF.

This clone was detected once. The chain employs TRBV11-2 and TRBJ2-7; a possible D gene is TRBD2 (6 bases). The CDR3 totals 14 residues. Germline CDR1 is SGHAT and CDR2 is FQNNGV. Trimming took 5 bases from V and 3 from J, leaving 14 bases between them. The CDR3 protein is CASSLGASDYEQYV. CDR3 bases: TGTGCCAGCAGCCTTGGGGCTAGCGACTACGAGCAGTACGTC.

This rearrangement joins TRBV6-4 to TRBJ1-1, with D uncertain. From germline, CDR1 is MRHNA and CDR2 SNTAGT. V lost 9 bases and J 5 bases, leaving 19 bases between the germline ends. CDR3 size: 14 residues. The CDR3: CARTQVPPGTEAFF. The CDR3 DNA is TGTGCCAGAACACAAGTCCCTCCGGGGACTGAAGCTTTCTTT.

This clone was found a few times. The chain couples TRBV9 to TRBJ1-1; 10 bases are shared with TRBD1. Per germline, CDR1 SGDLS and CDR2 YYNGEE. With V trimmed by 3 bases and J by 1 base, 3 bases remained unmatched. The CDR3 runs 15 residues. In DNA form, the CDR3 reads TGTGCCAGCAGCGGGGGACAGGGGCCGAACACTGAAGCTTTCTTT. Amino acid sequence: CASSGGQGPNTEAFF.

The chain joins TRBV18 to TRBJ2-1; D not certain. Germline CDR1 reads KGHSH; CDR2 reads LQKENI. The CDR3 length is 14 residues. Trimming removed 3 bases at V and 7 bases at J, with 13 bases between. The CDR3 protein is CASSPAQAFNEQFF. The CDR3 DNA sequence: TGTGCCAGCTCACCGGCCCAGGCTTTTAATGAGCAGTTCTTC.

CDR3 coding DNA: TGCGCCAGCAGCACCGGACTAGCGGGAGGGAATGAGCAGTTCTTC. It codes for CASSTGLAGGNEQFF. The genes are TRBV5-1 and TRBJ2-1; 15 bases align to TRBD2. The CDR3 spans 15 residues. V was clipped by 4 bases and J by 7 bases; unmatched bases: 3. CDR1 is SGHRS and CDR2 is YFSETQ in the germline V gene.

The chain combines TRBV18 with TRBJ1-6, with D unclear. In germline, CDR1 is KGHSH, CDR2 LQKENI. This CDR3 has 16 residues. V shed 3 bases and J shed 8 bases, with 17 bases lying between them. CDR3 DNA sequence: TGTGCCAGCTCACCTCCCATGAGGCGCGGGGATTCACCCCTCCACTTT. Amino acids: CASSPPMRRGDSPLHF. The full variable domain, its missing parts supplied by reference TRBV18 and TRBJ1-6, is NAGVMQNPRHLVRRRGQEARLRCSPMKGHSHVYWYRQLPEEGLKFMVYLQKENIIDESGMPKERFSAEFPKEGPSILRIQQVVRGDSAAYFCASSPPMRRGDSPLHFGNGTRLTVT.

The chain is built from TRBV6-2 or TRBV6-3 and TRBJ1-5, with 8 bases lining up with TRBD1. This CDR3 contains 15 residues. Germline V gene sequence: CDR1 MNHEY, CDR2 SVGEGT. The V gene end was trimmed by 10 bases and the J gene end by 6 bases; junction bases not matched to a gene: 14. CDR3 region: CATIPGQGLSQPQHF. DNA of the CDR3: TGTGCCACCATCCCTGGACAGGGCTTATCTCAGCCCCAGCATTTT.

This chain links TRBV2 with TRBJ2-3, with D possibly TRBD1 on 5 matching bases. The CDR3 runs 15 residues. CDR1 is SNHLY, CDR2 FYNNEI, per germline. V lost 4 bases and J 0 bases, leaving 11 bases between the germline ends. The CDR3, as DNA: TGTGCCAGCAGTGGACAGTTTTCTAGCACAGATACGCAGTATTTT. Its translation is CASSGQFSSTDTQYF.

J is TRBJ2-7 and V is TRBV6-5, with 10 bases lining up with TRBD1. From germline, CDR1 is MNHEY and CDR2 SVGAGI. The J segment lost 5 bases and the V segment lost 2 bases, leaving 6 bases of the junction unmatched. This CDR3 has 15 amino acids. The CDR3 loop is CASSYRTGGIDEQYF. The CDR3 DNA is TGTGCCAGCAGTTACCGGACAGGGGGAATCGACGAGCAGTACTTC.

This clone was counted once. The chain joins TRBV30 to TRBJ2-1, with 7 bases lining up with TRBD1. Germline lookup yields CDR1 GTSNPN and CDR2 SVGIG (reference sequence). Unmatched junction bases numbered 8, after V lost 3 bases and J lost 0 bases. CDR3 size: 16 residues. The chain's CDR3 is CAWSLRGLSSYNEQFF. The DNA for the CDR3 is TGTGCCTGGAGCCTAAGGGGGCTTAGCTCCTACAATGAGCAGTTCTTC.

CDR3 coding DNA: TGTGCCAGCAGTCCAGGGACAGGACCCAATGAAAAACTGTTTTTT. It encodes CASSPGTGPNEKLFF. The chain links TRBV6-5 to TRBJ1-4; 8 nucleotides line up with TRBD1. V shed 5 bases, J shed 5 bases, and the junction held 7 bases outside the gene matches. CDR3 length equals 15 residues. The germline gives CDR1 MNHEY, CDR2 SVGAGI.

Points on this clone: The junction departs from the called germline gene at one end, perhaps through a read error. The V call is TRBV7-7, the J call TRBJ2-5; 12 bases align to TRBD2. This CDR3 is 15 amino acids long. Germline-derived CDR1 and CDR2 are SSHAT and FNYEAQ (reference sequence). The CDR3 nucleotides read TGTGCTAGCAGCCCCAGGACTAGCGGGACGGAGACCCAGTACTTC. It is translated as CASSPRTSGTETQYF. The variable domain in full, completed from reference TRBV7-7 and TRBJ2-5, reads GAGVSQSPRYKVTKRGQDVTLRCDPISSHATLYWYQQALGQGPEFLTYFNYEAQPDKSGLPSDRFSAERPEGSISTLTIQRTEQRDSAMYRCASSPRTSGTETQYFGPGTRLLVL.